This T cell receptor beta chain emerged from a study of regulatory T cells in long-lasting Graves disease. Overall study results and limits: Persistent cases favored TRBV28, TRBJ1-2 and TRBJ2-5.

Comment on this clonotype: The antigen is undetermined.

Sequencing libraries for TCR beta were prepared with iRepertoire HTBI primers and Arm-PCR of CDR3 regions. TCRdb used MiXCR to reprocess the multiplex PCR reads, holding one entry per CDR3 protein. The data contain around 420,000 distinct CDR3 sequences, over 14% of them singletons. The time point was: newly diagnosed GD, antithyroid drugs for less than 3 months. RNA from PBMCs was the source of the TCR library. EDTA tubes received about 9.4 milliliters of drawn peripheral blood. Deletions cut 5 bases from V and 5 bases from J, with 9 bases between. Germline V gene lookup returns CDR1 LGHDT and CDR2 YNNKEL (reference sequence). The CDR3 runs 12 residues. The same data also went into a second study, on T cells in Graves' hyperthyroidism and ophthalmopathy.

This specimen consisted of peripheral blood mononuclear cells (PBMCs), obtained at new diagnosis, from a patient treated with antithyroid drugs. The chain carries TRBV3-1 and TRBJ2-5, with D unclear. The receptor was derived from a middle-aged woman with Graves disease. The CDR3 DNA follows: TGTGCCAGCAGCACCTTTCACGAGACCCAGTACTTC. Its protein is CASSTFHETQYF.